A selection of T cell receptor beta chains follows, all from one sample in a study of early T cells in non-severe SARS-CoV-2 infection. TCRdb processed the 5' RACE reads anew with MiXCR; each CDR3 protein has one entry. The table records tens of thousands of distinct CDR3 sequences, about 16% of them present only once. Sequenced input: whole blood. All receptors come from an adult who was a healthcare worker with PCR-confirmed SARS-CoV-2 infection or an uninfected control (not recorded which). The CDR3 runs from the conserved cysteine through the conserved F or W. Fields, in order: D gene, J gene, clone size, V gene, CDR3 DNA, CDR3 protein. A D gene is named only where the DNA matches it firmly. Clone size is shown for a subset of rows, as once, few, many or a class of expanded clone.

d_call: NA; j_call: TRBJ2-5; clone_size: few; v_call: TRBV7-8; cdr3_nt: TGTGCCAGCAGCTTAAATGAGGGGTACCAAGAGACCCAGTACTTC; cdr3_aa: CASSLNEGYQETQYF
d_call: NA; j_call: TRBJ2-7; clone_size: NA; v_call: TRBV7-8; cdr3_nt: TGTGCCAGCAGCTTATCAGTCTCCTACGAGCAGTACTTC; cdr3_aa: CASSLSVSYEQYF
d_call: TRBD1; j_call: TRBJ2-7; clone_size: few; v_call: TRBV29-1; cdr3_nt: TGCAGCGCCTTTGACAGGGGTGGCTACGAGCAGTACTTC; cdr3_aa: CSAFDRGGYEQYF
d_call: NA; j_call: TRBJ1-4; clone_size: NA; v_call: TRBV27; cdr3_nt: TGTGCCAGCGGGGGACTTTCGACTAATGAAAAACTGTTTTTT; cdr3_aa: CASGGLSTNEKLFF
d_call: NA; j_call: TRBJ2-2; clone_size: many; v_call: TRBV28; cdr3_nt: TGTGCCAGCAGACTCTACCGGGGCGGGGAGCTGTTTTTT; cdr3_aa: CASRLYRGGELFF
d_call: TRBD1; j_call: TRBJ2-7; clone_size: few; v_call: TRBV28; cdr3_nt: TGTGCCAGCAGACTGGACAGGGGGCCTACGAAGCAGTACTTC; cdr3_aa: CASRLDRGPTKQYF
d_call: NA; j_call: TRBJ2-1; clone_size: few; v_call: TRBV24-1; cdr3_nt: TGTGCCACCAGTGATTTGCCGCGGGGTCACAATGAGCAGTTCTTC; cdr3_aa: CATSDLPRGHNEQFF
d_call: NA; j_call: TRBJ2-1; clone_size: few; v_call: TRBV4-1; cdr3_nt: TGCGCCAGCAGCCAAGCCTCCCCAAGGACCATCCGACGCCCCCCTGAGCAGTTCTTC; cdr3_aa: CASSQASPRTIRRPPEQFF
d_call: NA; j_call: TRBJ1-6; clone_size: NA; v_call: TRBV30; cdr3_nt: TGTGCCTGGAGTCCAATGGGTCAGTCACCCCTCCACTTT; cdr3_aa: CAWSPMGQSPLHF
d_call: TRBD1; j_call: TRBJ1-2; clone_size: NA; v_call: TRBV29-1; cdr3_nt: TGCAGCGTCAGGACAGGGTCCGATGGCTACACCTTC; cdr3_aa: CSVRTGSDGYTF
d_call: NA; j_call: TRBJ2-2; clone_size: NA; v_call: TRBV19; cdr3_nt: TGTGCCAGTAGGTTACACGGGGAGCTGTTTTTT; cdr3_aa: CASRLHGELFF
d_call: NA; j_call: TRBJ2-2; clone_size: NA; v_call: TRBV4-1; cdr3_nt: TGCGCCAGCAGCCAAGATAGCAGGGATGCCGGGGAGCTGTTTTTT; cdr3_aa: CASSQDSRDAGELFF
d_call: NA; j_call: TRBJ2-1; clone_size: few; v_call: TRBV7-6; cdr3_nt: TGTGCCAGCAGCTTAGTGGGGGGCGGGAGCTCCTACAATGAGCAGTTCTTC; cdr3_aa: CASSLVGGGSSYNEQFF
d_call: NA; j_call: TRBJ1-6; clone_size: many; v_call: TRBV11-2; cdr3_nt: TGTGCCAGCAGCTTAGGCTGGCAGAATAATTCACCCCTCCACTTT; cdr3_aa: CASSLGWQNNSPLHF
d_call: NA; j_call: TRBJ1-1; clone_size: NA; v_call: TRBV6-2/TRBV6-3; cdr3_nt: TGTGCCAGCAGTTACTTCAGGGGTACTGAAGCTTTCTTT; cdr3_aa: CASSYFRGTEAFF
d_call: TRBD1; j_call: TRBJ2-3; clone_size: NA; v_call: TRBV12-3/TRBV12-4; cdr3_nt: TGTGCCAGCGGATCAGGGGGTAGAGATACGCAGTATTTT; cdr3_aa: CASGSGGRDTQYF
d_call: TRBD1; j_call: TRBJ1-2; clone_size: NA; v_call: TRBV29-1; cdr3_nt: TGCAGCGTACGAGGGACAGGGGGCTATGGCTACACCTTC; cdr3_aa: CSVRGTGGYGYTF
d_call: NA; j_call: TRBJ2-2; clone_size: NA; v_call: TRBV20-1; cdr3_nt: TGCAGTGCTAGCGCGCGGGCCACCGGGGAGCTGTTTTTT; cdr3_aa: CSASARATGELFF
d_call: NA; j_call: TRBJ1-1; clone_size: NA; v_call: TRBV7-9; cdr3_nt: TGTGCCAGTGCTGTCGGTGGAACTGAAGCTTTCTTT; cdr3_aa: CASAVGGTEAFF
d_call: NA; j_call: TRBJ2-7; clone_size: NA; v_call: TRBV6-1; cdr3_nt: TGTGCCAGCAAAGGTCGGGGTCCCTACGAGCAGTACTTC; cdr3_aa: CASKGRGPYEQYF
d_call: TRBD2; j_call: TRBJ2-1; clone_size: NA; v_call: TRBV6-1; cdr3_nt: TGTGCCAGCAGTGAAGCCCAATCCGGGACTAGCGGAAAACGATCCTACAATGAGCAGTTCTTC; cdr3_aa: CASSEAQSGTSGKRSYNEQFF
d_call: TRBD1; j_call: TRBJ2-7; clone_size: NA; v_call: TRBV11-2; cdr3_nt: TGTGCCAGCAGCTTAGATTGGCCGGGACAGGGTGGTTTGGAGCAGTACTTC; cdr3_aa: CASSLDWPGQGGLEQYF
d_call: TRBD2; j_call: TRBJ2-5; clone_size: NA; v_call: TRBV7-9; cdr3_nt: TGTGCCAGCAGCTATTCGGGACTAGCGGTTCCTCAAGAGACCCAGTACTTC; cdr3_aa: CASSYSGLAVPQETQYF
d_call: TRBD1; j_call: TRBJ1-5; clone_size: many; v_call: TRBV9; cdr3_nt: TGTGCCAGCAGCCGAGGACAGGGTAGCAATCAGCCCCAGCATTTT; cdr3_aa: CASSRGQGSNQPQHF
d_call: NA; j_call: TRBJ1-4; clone_size: few; v_call: TRBV4-1; cdr3_nt: TGCGCCAGCAGCCAGCCGGATAGGCAGGAAAAACTGTTTTTT; cdr3_aa: CASSQPDRQEKLFF
d_call: NA; j_call: TRBJ2-3; clone_size: NA; v_call: TRBV5-5; cdr3_nt: TGTGCCAGCAGCTTGGAAGTAAGGTTTTTGAGCGGAGATACGCAGTATTTT; cdr3_aa: CASSLEVRFLSGDTQYF
d_call: NA; j_call: TRBJ2-7; clone_size: few; v_call: TRBV7-9; cdr3_nt: TGTGCCAGCAGCTTAGGTCCCGAGCAGTACTTC; cdr3_aa: CASSLGPEQYF
d_call: NA; j_call: TRBJ2-1; clone_size: NA; v_call: TRBV28; cdr3_nt: TGTGCCAGCAGCTTACGAGGGTACTCATACAATGAGCAGTTCTTC; cdr3_aa: CASSLRGYSYNEQFF
d_call: NA; j_call: TRBJ1-1; clone_size: many; v_call: TRBV6-2/TRBV6-3; cdr3_nt: TGTGCCAGCATCCAGGGTACTGAAGCTTTCTTT; cdr3_aa: CASIQGTEAFF
d_call: NA; j_call: TRBJ2-7; clone_size: NA; v_call: TRBV5-4; cdr3_nt: TGTGCCAGCAGCTTGGAAGACACACTAGTCTACGAGCAGTACTTC; cdr3_aa: CASSLEDTLVYEQYF
d_call: NA; j_call: TRBJ1-2; clone_size: NA; v_call: TRBV12-3/TRBV12-4; cdr3_nt: TGTGCCAGCAGTTTCGGGGGGGACGGCTACACCTTC; cdr3_aa: CASSFGGDGYTF
d_call: NA; j_call: TRBJ1-1; clone_size: NA; v_call: TRBV20-1; cdr3_nt: TGCAGTGCTAGCGACTTTAAGGGACTTGAAGCTTTCTTT; cdr3_aa: CSASDFKGLEAFF
d_call: NA; j_call: TRBJ1-1; clone_size: few; v_call: TRBV4-2; cdr3_nt: TGTGCCAGCAGCCAAGAACAGGGAACGTCTGAAGCTTTCTTT; cdr3_aa: CASSQEQGTSEAFF
d_call: NA; j_call: TRBJ1-1; clone_size: medium-sized; v_call: TRBV5-6; cdr3_nt: TGTGCCAGCAGCCTGGAGATGGACCCGATCGGAACTGAAGCTTTCTTT; cdr3_aa: CASSLEMDPIGTEAFF
d_call: NA; j_call: TRBJ1-1; clone_size: few; v_call: TRBV3-1; cdr3_nt: TGTGCCAGTGCGGGGGGGCTGAGGACTGAAGCTTTCTTT; cdr3_aa: CASAGGLRTEAFF
d_call: TRBD1; j_call: TRBJ2-7; clone_size: NA; v_call: TRBV12-3/TRBV12-4; cdr3_nt: TGTGCCAGCAGCCCCGGGACAGGTCCCTCCTACGAGCAGTACTTC; cdr3_aa: CASSPGTGPSYEQYF
d_call: NA; j_call: TRBJ2-2; clone_size: NA; v_call: TRBV7-6; cdr3_nt: TGTGCCAGCAGCCCAGGGACTCCGGGCTCCGGGGAGCTGTTTTTT; cdr3_aa: CASSPGTPGSGELFF
d_call: NA; j_call: TRBJ2-7; clone_size: many; v_call: TRBV5-4; cdr3_nt: TGTGCCAGCAGCTTGGAGAGAGGCGATCCCTCCGAGCAGTACTTC; cdr3_aa: CASSLERGDPSEQYF
d_call: TRBD1; j_call: TRBJ1-4; clone_size: few; v_call: TRBV27; cdr3_nt: TGTGCCAGCACTCGACAGGGGGCTGCTAATGAAAAACTGTTTTTT; cdr3_aa: CASTRQGAANEKLFF
d_call: TRBD2; j_call: TRBJ2-7; clone_size: NA; v_call: TRBV7-9; cdr3_nt: TGTGCCAGCAGTTCTAGCGGGAGCTCCTACGAGCAGTACTTC; cdr3_aa: CASSSSGSSYEQYF
d_call: NA; j_call: TRBJ2-3; clone_size: NA; v_call: TRBV7-9; cdr3_nt: TGTGCCAGCAGCTTAGAACAGGGCCTCACAGATACGCAGTATTTT; cdr3_aa: CASSLEQGLTDTQYF
d_call: TRBD1; j_call: TRBJ1-1; clone_size: NA; v_call: TRBV20-1; cdr3_nt: TGCAGTGCTATCTCCCCCGACAGGGGCCCGACTGGAGCTTTCTTT; cdr3_aa: CSAISPDRGPTGAFF
d_call: NA; j_call: TRBJ2-1; clone_size: NA; v_call: TRBV6-2/TRBV6-3; cdr3_nt: TGTGCCAGCAGCCCTCAGGACCCCCGGGACTCCTACAATGAGCAGTTCTTC; cdr3_aa: CASSPQDPRDSYNEQFF
d_call: TRBD1; j_call: TRBJ1-1; clone_size: many; v_call: TRBV7-3; cdr3_nt: TGTGCCAGCAGCTCTCAGGGGGGGAGGAACACTGAAGCTTTCTTT; cdr3_aa: CASSSQGGRNTEAFF
d_call: TRBD2; j_call: TRBJ2-1; clone_size: many; v_call: TRBV19; cdr3_nt: TGTGCCAGTAGTTTAGCGGGAGGGCCCAATGAGCAGTTCTTC; cdr3_aa: CASSLAGGPNEQFF